The next 4 T cell receptor beta chains were all read from a single sample in a study of molecular identifiers for immune sequencing clone quantification. One entry per CDR3 protein, called by TCRdb with MiXCR from the PCR reads. Of hundreds of thousands of distinct CDR3 sequences listed, roughly 24% are singletons. Source material: naive CD8+ T cells from blood, with Jurkat cell RNA spiked in. Subset reported: FACS-sorted CD8+CD4-CCR7+CD45RA+ naive T cells. All receptors come from a human donor in good health. Some libraries in this study had Jurkat cell RNA spiked in.

This clonotype was recorded many times. This chain links TRBV10-3 with TRBJ1-1; a possible D gene is TRBD1 (6 bases). The germline V and J ends were trimmed by 10 bases and 1 base, with 13 bases remaining between them. The CDR3 extends over 13 amino acids. CDR1 is ENHRY and CDR2 is SYGVKD in the germline V gene. DNA of the CDR3: TGTGCCACGAACCCAGGGGAGAACACTGAAGCTTTCTTT. Its protein is CATNPGENTEAFF.

There are many counts of this clonotype. The chain is built from TRBV28 and TRBJ1-1; unclear D gene. CDR3 length equals 15 residues. Trimming left V 2 bases short and J 6 bases short, with 16 bases between. Per germline, CDR1 MDHEN and CDR2 SYDVKM. As DNA, the CDR3 is TGTGCCAGCAGTTTAGGTTACGGAACCGAGGCTGAAGCTTTCTTT. Its translation: CASSLGYGTEAEAFF.

This clonotype was recorded at least ten times. The chain uses TRBV7-2 and TRBJ2-1; 7 nucleotides agree with TRBD2. The germline V gene has CDR1 SGHTA and CDR2 FQGNSA. This CDR3 has 15 residues. With 4 bases clipped from V and 4 bases from J, the junction kept 7 bases outside the gene matches. The CDR3 region has the DNA TGTGCCAGCAGCTCCCCTAGGGAGGGGTACAATGAGCAGTTCTTC. It translates to CASSSPREGYNEQFF. Filled out from reference TRBV7-2 and TRBJ2-1, the complete variable domain reads GAGVSQSPSNKVTEKGKDVELRCDPISGHTALYWYRQSLGQGLEFLIYFQGNSAPDKSGLPSDRFSAERTGGSVSTLTIQRTQQEDSAVYLCASSSPREGYNEQFFGPGTRLTVL.

This rearrangement joins TRBV12-3 or TRBV12-4 to TRBJ2-3, with 9 bases lining up with TRBD1. Trimming cost V 5 bases and J 0 bases; bases outside gene matches: 18. The length of the CDR3 is 20 residues. The CDR3 bases are TGTGCCAGCAGTCCAATCGGGACAGGGCTCACAGCTATTAGCACAGATACGCAGTATTTT. Translating it yields CASSPIGTGLTAISTDTQYF.